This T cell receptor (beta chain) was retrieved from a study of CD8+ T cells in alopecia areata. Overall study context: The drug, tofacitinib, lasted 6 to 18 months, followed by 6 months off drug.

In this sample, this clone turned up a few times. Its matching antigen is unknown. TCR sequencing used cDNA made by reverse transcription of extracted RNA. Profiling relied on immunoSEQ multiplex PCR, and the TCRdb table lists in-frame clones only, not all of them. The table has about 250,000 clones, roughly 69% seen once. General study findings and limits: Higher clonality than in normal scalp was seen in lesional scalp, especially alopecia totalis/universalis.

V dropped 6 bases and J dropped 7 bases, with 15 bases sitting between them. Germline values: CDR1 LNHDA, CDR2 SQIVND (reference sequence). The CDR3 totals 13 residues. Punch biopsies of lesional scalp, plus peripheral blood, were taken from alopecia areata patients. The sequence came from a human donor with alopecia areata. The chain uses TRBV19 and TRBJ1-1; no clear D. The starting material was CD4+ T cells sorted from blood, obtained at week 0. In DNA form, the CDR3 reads TGTGCCAGTAGCTTGCCGGGCCTCGGTGAAGCTTTCTTT. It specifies CASSLPGLGEAFF.